This entry concerns a single TCR beta chain. Its antigen is unknown. This sample is drawn from a study of CD8 T cells in ankylosing spondylitis. Regarding the study as a whole: Ankylosing spondylitis blood seemed to carry a telltale TCR beta motif made of fewer than ten highly homologous variants. Peripheral blood samples showed relatively rare disease-linked clones, and these clones were CD8+. Reportedly, matched ankylosing spondylitis synovial fluid was significantly enriched for disease-linked clones.

In making TCR beta libraries, quantitative 5'-RACE with molecular barcodes was used. TCRdb called the 5' RACE reads again in MiXCR, with one record for every CDR3 protein. Here the sample spans fewer than 650,000 distinct CDR3 sequences, approximately 12% being singletons. Per germline, CDR1 SGHAT and CDR2 FQNNGV. V lost 5 bases and J lost 8, with 15 bases in between. This CDR3 comprises 13 residues. Source material: blood, either unsorted or a sorted T cell fraction (not recorded which). This chain connects TRBV11-2 to TRBJ1-2; D gene uncertain. This TCR derives from a male donor with ankylosing spondylitis. The CDR3 protein is CASSLEQSRGYTF. In DNA, the CDR3 is TGTGCCAGCAGCCTGGAACAGTCCCGGGGCTACACCTTC.